This T cell receptor (beta chain) is drawn from a study of control samples from healthy donors and cancer patients (dated by TCRdb to 2018 to 2021). Library preparation was by the immunoSEQ multiplex PCR assay. TCRdb took over this immuneACCESS table, retaining in-frame rearrangements with V and J assigned. Such tables are incomplete; in checked studies, under half of the missing clones stem from an unresolved V gene, and the remainder is unexplained. The sample table records approximately 130,000 clones; about nine tenths of these occur just once. The ten biggest clones cover approximately 9% of the sample. In regard to this clone: The clone's antigen remains unknown. Per-base qualities were not stored, and no clone one base away is much larger.

The CDR3 measures 16 amino acids from cysteine to phenylalanine. CDR3 DNA is the only sequence kept; it has 48 bases, read in frame from the first base. In the germline V gene, CDR1 corresponds to SGDLS and CDR2 to YYNGEE. Trimmed from V: 4 bases; trimmed from J: 3 bases; junction bases lacking a gene match: 4. The TCR comes from a man aged 40-49 years in good health. The sample consisted of blood. Rearrangement joined TRBV9 to TRBJ2-1; TRBD2 aligns with 13 central bases. The nucleotides are TGTGCCAGCAGCACTCGGACTAGCGGGGGCTACAATGAGCAGTTCTTC. This sequence encodes CASSTRTSGGYNEQFF.